This T cell receptor beta chain was profiled in a study of patients and donors after allogeneic stem cell transplantation (dated by TCRdb to the early 2020s). For this chain, trimming is 6 bases at the V end and 7 bases at the J end, and the number of junction bases without a gene match is 12. Spanning cysteine to phenylalanine, the CDR3 consists of 15 amino acids. The sequence is cut down to CDR3 DNA, 45 bases in frame from base 1. Taken from the germline V gene, the CDR1 and CDR2 loops are ENHRY and SYGVKD. This clonotype was seen a handful of times. The antigen this receptor binds is unknown. No base qualities exist here, and no much larger clone lies one base off it. Library preparation used RT-PCR. Sequenced using a NextSeq 550. The public sequencing data were trimmed at Q25 with fastp and processed into clonotypes with MiXCR by TCRdb, which kept only in-frame beta chains. Each CDR3 protein appears once, grouped with its most common genes and DNA. For this sample there are roughly 230,000 distinct CDR3 sequences; roughly an eighth appear just once. The top ten hold around a tenth of the sample.

This clonotype was sampled from a human donor who was either an allogeneic HSCT recipient or a stem cell or donor lymphocyte infusion donor (not recorded which). It is not recorded whose cells these are; they may come from a transplant donor. The rearranged segments are TRBV10-3 and TRBJ2-1, and 7 junction bases match TRBD2. Specimen: blood, either unsorted or a sorted T cell fraction (not recorded which). The nucleotide sequence reads as follows: TGTGCCATCAGGCCGGGAGGAGGGGCTAGAAATGAGCAGTTCTTC. The translation is CAIRPGGGARNEQFF.